Described below is a single TCR beta chain sequence and its context. Other nucleotide sequences from this sample produce the same CDR3. The data were obtained in a study of OX40 agonist ivuxolimab in advanced cancers. Generated by immunoSEQ multiplex PCR, the TCRdb table keeps only in-frame clones and is missing some. In the table there are 74,000 or so clones, roughly 86% of which are singletons. Germline V CDR1 and CDR2: SGHRS, YFSETQ. The CDR3 loop spans 12 amino acids. V lost 4 bases to trimming and J lost 5 bases, with 9 bases between them. The chain combines TRBV5-1 with TRBJ1-1; a possible D gene is TRBD1 (6 bases). Source: CD4+ or CD8+ T cells sorted from blood, taken in a trial of the OX40 agonist ivuxolimab. The sequence was collected from an adult with an advanced solid tumor such as melanoma, head and neck, liver or kidney cancer. DNA of the CDR3: TGCGCCAGCAGCCTACAGGGAACTGAAGCTTTCTTT. This codes for CASSLQGTEAFF.